This TCR beta chain is from a study of radiotherapy plus CTLA-4 blockade in lung cancer (dated by TCRdb to 2016 to 2019). About the full investigation: Among enrolled patients, 15% to 20% had an objective response and about 30% reached disease control. Results and caveats for the whole study, not just this receptor: The strongest predictors of response, as reported, were early dynamic changes in blood T cell clones along with a rise in serum interferon-beta after radiation. After treatment with radiotherapy and ipilimumab, TCR clones that originated in tumors expanded in peripheral blood.

The study tested focal radiation therapy combined with CTLA-4 blockade (ipilimumab) in patients with chemo-refractory metastatic non-small-cell lung cancer. Library generation was performed with the immunoSEQ multiplex PCR assay. The table was pulled from immuneACCESS by TCRdb, which kept in-frame rearrangements only. Such tables lose some clones; where checked, under half of the loss comes from unresolved V genes, and the rest has no known cause. The sample records tens of thousands of clones, 70% to 80% of which are singletons. Roughly a tenth of the sample is in the top ten clones. Trimming costs V 1 base and J 8 bases, and their ends lie 8 bases apart. The CDR3 starts with the cysteine, ends with the phenylalanine, and has 12 residues. Only CDR3 DNA remains: 36 bases, in frame from the first base. Taken from the germline V gene, the CDR1 and CDR2 loops are SGHAT and FQNNGV. With respect to this clone: Its antigen remains undetermined. Base qualities are not recorded, but no much larger clone differs from it by a single base.

The origin of this receptor is a human donor with non-small cell lung cancer who had a complete response to radiotherapy plus ipilimumab. In this chain, TRBV11-2 is recombined with TRBJ1-2, with the D segment identity uncertain. The sequencing here drew on peripheral blood, taken from a patient treated with radiotherapy plus ipilimumab. The nucleotides are TGTGCCAGCAGCTTAGTACCGGGAGGCTACACCTTC. This gives the protein CASSLVPGGYTF. The CDR3 plus the reference TRBV11-2 and TRBJ1-2 genes for the other parts give the full variable domain: EAGVAQSPRYKIIEKRQSVAFWCNPISGHATLYWYQQILGQGPKLLIQFQNNGVVDDSQLPKDRFSAERLKGVDSTLKIQPAKLEDSAVYLCASSLVPGGYTFGSGTRLTVV.